This T cell receptor beta chain was sequenced during a study of patients and donors after allogeneic stem cell transplantation. This clonotype was recorded a few times. V lost 2 bases and J 2 bases, leaving 10 bases between the germline ends. Germline CDR1 SEHNR, CDR2 FQNEAQ (reference sequence). CDR3 length: 14 residues. Each CDR3 protein is one row after TCRdb ran MiXCR on the RT-PCR reads. The sample carries 50,000 to 60,000 distinct CDR3 sequences, roughly 15% recorded once. Sequenced sample: blood, either unsorted or a sorted T cell fraction (not recorded which). The V gene is TRBV7-9, the J gene TRBJ2-7; D is perhaps TRBD1 or TRBD2 (6 bases each). The receptor comes from a human donor who was either an allogeneic HSCT recipient or a stem cell or donor lymphocyte infusion donor (not recorded which). It is not recorded whose cells these are; they may come from a transplant donor. CDR3 protein: CASSLQGTPYEQYF. The CDR3 DNA follows: TGTGCCAGCAGCTTACAGGGGACTCCCTACGAGCAGTACTTC.